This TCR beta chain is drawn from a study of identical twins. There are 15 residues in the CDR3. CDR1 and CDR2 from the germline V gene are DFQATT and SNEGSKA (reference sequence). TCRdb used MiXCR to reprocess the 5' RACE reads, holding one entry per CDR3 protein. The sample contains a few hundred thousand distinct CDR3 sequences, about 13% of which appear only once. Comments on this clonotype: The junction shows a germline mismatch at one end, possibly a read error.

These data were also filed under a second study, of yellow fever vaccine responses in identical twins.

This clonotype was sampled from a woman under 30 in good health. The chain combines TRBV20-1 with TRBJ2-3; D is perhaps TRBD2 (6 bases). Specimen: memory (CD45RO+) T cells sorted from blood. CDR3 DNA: TGCTGTGCTAGCGCGATTTATGGCGCCACAGATACGCAGTATTTT. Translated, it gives CCASAIYGATDTQYF.